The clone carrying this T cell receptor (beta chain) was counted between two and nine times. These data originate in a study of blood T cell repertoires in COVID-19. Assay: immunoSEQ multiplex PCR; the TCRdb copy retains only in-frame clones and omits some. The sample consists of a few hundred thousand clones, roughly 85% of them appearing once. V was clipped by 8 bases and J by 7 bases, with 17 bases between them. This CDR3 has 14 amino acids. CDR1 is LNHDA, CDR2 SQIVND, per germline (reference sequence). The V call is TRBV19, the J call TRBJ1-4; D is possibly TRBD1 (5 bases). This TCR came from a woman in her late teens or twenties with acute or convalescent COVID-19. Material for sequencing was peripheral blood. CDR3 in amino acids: CASCPGREFEKLFF. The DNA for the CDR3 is TGTGCCAGTTGTCCGGGCAGGGAATTTGAAAAACTGTTTTTT.